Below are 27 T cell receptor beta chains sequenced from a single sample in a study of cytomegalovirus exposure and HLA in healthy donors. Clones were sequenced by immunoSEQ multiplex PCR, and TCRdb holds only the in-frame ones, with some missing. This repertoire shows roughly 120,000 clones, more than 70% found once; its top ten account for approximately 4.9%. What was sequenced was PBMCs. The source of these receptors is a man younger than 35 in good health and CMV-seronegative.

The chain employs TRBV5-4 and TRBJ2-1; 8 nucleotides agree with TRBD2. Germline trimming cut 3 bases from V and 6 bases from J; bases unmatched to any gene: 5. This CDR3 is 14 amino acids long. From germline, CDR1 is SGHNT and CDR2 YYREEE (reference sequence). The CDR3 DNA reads TGTGCCAGCAGCTCCGGGGGGGCAGGCAATGAGCAGTTCTTC. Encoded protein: CASSSGGAGNEQFF.

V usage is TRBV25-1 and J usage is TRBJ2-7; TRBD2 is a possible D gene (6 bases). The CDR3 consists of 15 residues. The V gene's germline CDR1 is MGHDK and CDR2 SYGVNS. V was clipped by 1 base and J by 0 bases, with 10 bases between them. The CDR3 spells CASSESGRGSYEQYF. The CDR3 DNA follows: TGTGCCAGCAGTGAATCCGGGCGGGGCTCCTACGAGCAGTACTTC.

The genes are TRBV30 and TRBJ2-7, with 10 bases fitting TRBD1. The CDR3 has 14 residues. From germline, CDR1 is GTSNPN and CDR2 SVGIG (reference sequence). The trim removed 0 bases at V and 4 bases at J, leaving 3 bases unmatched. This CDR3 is CAWSVTGGRYEQYF. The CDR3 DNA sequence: TGTGCCTGGAGTGTGACAGGGGGCAGGTACGAGCAGTACTTC.

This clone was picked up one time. CDR3 sequence reads: CAIGEGQGGNTIYF. The CDR3 DNA sequence: TGTGCCATCGGGGAGGGTCAAGGCGGAAACACCATATATTTT. This chain joins TRBV10-3 and TRBJ1-3, with D hard to call. Germline V CDR1 and CDR2: ENHRY, SYGVKD. This CDR3 contains 14 residues. The germline V and J ends were trimmed by 8 bases and 4 bases, with 15 bases remaining between them.

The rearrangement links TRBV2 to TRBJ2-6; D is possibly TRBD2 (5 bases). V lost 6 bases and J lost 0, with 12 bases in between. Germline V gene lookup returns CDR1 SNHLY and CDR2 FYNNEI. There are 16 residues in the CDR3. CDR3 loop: CASRPGVYSGANVLTF. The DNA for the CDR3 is TGTGCCAGCAGGCCCGGGGTGTACTCTGGGGCCAACGTCCTGACTTTC.

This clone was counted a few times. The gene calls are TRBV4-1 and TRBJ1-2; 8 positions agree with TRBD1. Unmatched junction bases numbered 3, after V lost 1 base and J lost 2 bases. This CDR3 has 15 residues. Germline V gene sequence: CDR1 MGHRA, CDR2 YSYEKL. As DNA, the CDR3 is TGCGCCAGCAGCCAAGTTGGACAGGGCAACTATGGCTACACCTTC. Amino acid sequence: CASSQVGQGNYGYTF.

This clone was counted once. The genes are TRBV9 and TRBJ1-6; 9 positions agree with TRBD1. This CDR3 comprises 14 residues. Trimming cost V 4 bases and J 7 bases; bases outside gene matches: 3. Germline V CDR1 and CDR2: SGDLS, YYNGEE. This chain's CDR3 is CASSNRGQNSPLHF. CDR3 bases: TGTGCCAGCAGCAACAGGGGGCAGAATTCACCCCTCCACTTT.

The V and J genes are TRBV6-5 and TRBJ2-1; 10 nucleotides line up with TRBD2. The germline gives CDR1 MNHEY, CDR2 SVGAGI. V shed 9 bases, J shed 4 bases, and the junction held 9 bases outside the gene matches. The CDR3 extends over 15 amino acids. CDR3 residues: CASTSGSGRYNEQFF. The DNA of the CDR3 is TGTGCCAGTACTTCTGGTAGCGGGAGGTACAATGAGCAGTTCTTC.

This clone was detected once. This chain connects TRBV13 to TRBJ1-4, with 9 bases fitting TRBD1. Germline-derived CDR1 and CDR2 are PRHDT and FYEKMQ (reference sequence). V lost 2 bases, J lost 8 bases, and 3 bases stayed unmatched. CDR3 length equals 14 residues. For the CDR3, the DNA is TGTGCCAGCAGCTTACGTACAGGGGGCGAAAAACTGTTTTTT. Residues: CASSLRTGGEKLFF.

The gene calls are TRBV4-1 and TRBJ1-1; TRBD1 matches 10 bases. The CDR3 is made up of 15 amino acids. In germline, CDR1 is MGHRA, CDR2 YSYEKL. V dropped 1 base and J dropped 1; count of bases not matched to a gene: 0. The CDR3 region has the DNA TGCGCCAGCAGCCAAGGGGACAGGGGGAACACTGAAGCTTTCTTT. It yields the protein CASSQGDRGNTEAFF.

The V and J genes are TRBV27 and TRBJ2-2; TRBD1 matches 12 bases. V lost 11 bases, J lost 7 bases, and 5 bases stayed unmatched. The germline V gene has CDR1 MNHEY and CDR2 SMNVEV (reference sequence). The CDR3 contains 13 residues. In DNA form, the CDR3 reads TGTGCCTCGGGACAGGGGGCGGTCGGGGAGCTGTTTTTT. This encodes CASGQGAVGELFF.

The CDR3 loop is CASNKDRVNQPQHF. CDR3 coding DNA: TGTGCCAGCAACAAGGACAGGGTCAATCAGCCCCAGCATTTT. The chain recombines TRBV6-1 with TRBJ1-5, with TRBD1 matching 8 bases. V gave up 7 bases and J gave up 3 bases; unmatched junction bases: 5. Germline V gene data show CDR1 as MNHNS and CDR2 as SASEGT. The CDR3 is 14 residues long.

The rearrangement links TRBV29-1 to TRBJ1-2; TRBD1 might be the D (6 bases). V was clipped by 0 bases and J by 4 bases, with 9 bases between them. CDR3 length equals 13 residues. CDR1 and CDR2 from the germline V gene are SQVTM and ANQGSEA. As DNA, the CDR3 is TGCAGCGTTGAAGACTCGGACAGCTATGGCTACACCTTC. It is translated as CSVEDSDSYGYTF.

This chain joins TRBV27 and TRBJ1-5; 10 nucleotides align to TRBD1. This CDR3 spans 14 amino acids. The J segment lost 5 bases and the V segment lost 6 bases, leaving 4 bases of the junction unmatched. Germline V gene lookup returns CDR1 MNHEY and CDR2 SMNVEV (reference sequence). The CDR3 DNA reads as TGTGCCAGCAGCCGGGGACAGGGGTATCAGCCCCAGCATTTT. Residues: CASSRGQGYQPQHF.

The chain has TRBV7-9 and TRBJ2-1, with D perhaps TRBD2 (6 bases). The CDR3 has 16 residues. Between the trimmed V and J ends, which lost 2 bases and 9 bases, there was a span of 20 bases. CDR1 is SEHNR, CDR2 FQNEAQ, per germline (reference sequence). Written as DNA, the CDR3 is TGTGCCAGCAGCTTAACCCCCGCGGGGCGGCAGGGTGAGCAGTTCTTC. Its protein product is CASSLTPAGRQGEQFF.

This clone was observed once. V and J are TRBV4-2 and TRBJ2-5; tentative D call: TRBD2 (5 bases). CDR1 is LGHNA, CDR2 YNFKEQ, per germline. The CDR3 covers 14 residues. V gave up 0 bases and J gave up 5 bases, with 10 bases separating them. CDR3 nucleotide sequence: TGTGCCAGCAGCCAAGATAGACGGGATGAGACCCAGTACTTC. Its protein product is CASSQDRRDETQYF.

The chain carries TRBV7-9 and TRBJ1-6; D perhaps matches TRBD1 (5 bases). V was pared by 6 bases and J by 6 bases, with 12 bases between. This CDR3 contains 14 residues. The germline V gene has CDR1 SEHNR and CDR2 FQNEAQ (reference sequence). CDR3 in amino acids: CASSQDTANSPLHF. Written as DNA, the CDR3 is TGTGCCAGCAGTCAGGACACCGCTAATTCACCCCTCCACTTT.

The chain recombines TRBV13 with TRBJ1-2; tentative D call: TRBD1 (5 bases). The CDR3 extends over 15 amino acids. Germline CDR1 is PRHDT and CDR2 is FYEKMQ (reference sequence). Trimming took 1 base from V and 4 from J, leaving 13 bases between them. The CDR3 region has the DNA TGTGCCAGCAGCTTAGTGGATGGGGCCGGCTATGGCTACACCTTC. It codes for CASSLVDGAGYGYTF.

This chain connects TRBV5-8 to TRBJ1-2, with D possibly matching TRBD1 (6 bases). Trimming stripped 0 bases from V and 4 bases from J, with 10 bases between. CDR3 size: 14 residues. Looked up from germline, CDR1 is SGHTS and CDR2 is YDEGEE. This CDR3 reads CASSLDRAAYGYTF. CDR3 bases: TGTGCCAGCAGCTTGGACAGGGCGGCCTATGGCTACACCTTC.

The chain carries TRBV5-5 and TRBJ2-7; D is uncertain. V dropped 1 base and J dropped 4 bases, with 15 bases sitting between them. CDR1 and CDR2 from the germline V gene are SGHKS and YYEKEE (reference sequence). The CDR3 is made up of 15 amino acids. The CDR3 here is CASSLFEVRRYEQYF. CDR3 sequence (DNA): TGTGCCAGCAGCTTGTTTGAGGTCCGCCGATACGAGCAGTACTTC.

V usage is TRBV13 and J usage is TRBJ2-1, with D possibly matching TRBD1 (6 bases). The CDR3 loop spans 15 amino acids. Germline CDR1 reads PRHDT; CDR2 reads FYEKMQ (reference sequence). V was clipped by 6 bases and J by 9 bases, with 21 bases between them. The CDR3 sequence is CASRQGPKEVFEQFF. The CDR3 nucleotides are TGTGCCAGCAGACAGGGACCTAAAGAAGTTTTTGAGCAGTTCTTC.

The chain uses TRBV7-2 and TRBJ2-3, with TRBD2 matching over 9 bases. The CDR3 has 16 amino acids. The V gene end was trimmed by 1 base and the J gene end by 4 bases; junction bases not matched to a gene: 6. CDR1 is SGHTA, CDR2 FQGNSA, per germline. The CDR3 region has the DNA TGTGCCAGCAGCTTAGGAGGCGGGGGGGCTTCAGATACGCAGTATTTT. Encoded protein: CASSLGGGGASDTQYF.

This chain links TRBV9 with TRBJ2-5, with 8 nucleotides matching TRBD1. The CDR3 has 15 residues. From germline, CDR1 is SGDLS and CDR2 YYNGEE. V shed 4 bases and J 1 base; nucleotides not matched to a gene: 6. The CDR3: CASSPGQGIQETQYF. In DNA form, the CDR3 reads TGTGCCAGCAGCCCAGGACAGGGTATCCAAGAGACCCAGTACTTC.

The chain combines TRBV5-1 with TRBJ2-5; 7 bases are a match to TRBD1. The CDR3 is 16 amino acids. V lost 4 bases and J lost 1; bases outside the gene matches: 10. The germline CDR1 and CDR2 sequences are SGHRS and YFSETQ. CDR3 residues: CASSTRQGYLQETQYF. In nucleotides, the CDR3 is TGCGCCAGCAGCACCCGACAGGGCTACCTCCAAGAGACCCAGTACTTC.

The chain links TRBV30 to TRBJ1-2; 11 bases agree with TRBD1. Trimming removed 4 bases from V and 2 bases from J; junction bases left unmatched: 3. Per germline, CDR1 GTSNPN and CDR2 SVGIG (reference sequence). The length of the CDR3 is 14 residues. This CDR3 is CAWIGQGANYGYTF. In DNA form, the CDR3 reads TGTGCCTGGATAGGACAGGGGGCGAACTATGGCTACACCTTC.

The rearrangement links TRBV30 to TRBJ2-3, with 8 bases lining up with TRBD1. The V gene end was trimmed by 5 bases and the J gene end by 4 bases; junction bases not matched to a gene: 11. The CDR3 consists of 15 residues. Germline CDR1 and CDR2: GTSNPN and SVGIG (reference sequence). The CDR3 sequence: CAWAGGVSSADTQYF. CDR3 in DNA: TGTGCCTGGGCAGGGGGCGTCTCGAGCGCAGATACGCAGTATTTT.

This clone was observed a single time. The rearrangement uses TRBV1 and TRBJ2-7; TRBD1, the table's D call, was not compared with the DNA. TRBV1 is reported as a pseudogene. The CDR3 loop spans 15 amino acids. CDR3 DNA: TGCACCAGCAGCCAAGATAGACAGGCATACTACGAGCAGTACTTC. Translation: CTSSQDRQAYYEQYF.